Listed below are T cell receptor beta chains from one sample, sequenced in a study of blood T cell repertoires in COVID-19. The repertoire was sequenced with immunoSEQ multiplex PCR; TCRdb's copy has only in-frame clones and lacks some. The sample yields under 200,000 clones, about 88% seen once. Sequenced input: peripheral blood. The receptors come from a woman aged 60-75 years with COVID-19, enrolled during active disease. Each CDR3 is given with its conserved first and last residue. The order of the fields is V gene, D gene, J gene, clone size, CDR3 DNA, CDR3 protein. The D gene is left open where the match is weak. Size tells how often a clone was seen (once, few, many) or the class of an expanded clone, and some rows leave it out.

>TRBV5-8|-|TRBJ1-2|-
TGTGCCAGCAGTTTGACAGGCTCTAACTATGGCTACACCTTC
CASSLTGSNYGYTF
>TRBV9|TRBD1|TRBJ1-6|-
TGTGCCAGCAGCGCCGCCGGGACAGAGGATTCACCCCTCCACTTT
CASSAAGTEDSPLHF
>TRBV3-1/TRBV3-2|-|TRBJ2-5|-
TGTGCCAGCAGCCAAGATCTATCGCAAGAGACCCAGTACTTC
CASSQDLSQETQYF
>TRBV6-5|-|TRBJ1-2|-
TGTGCCAGCAGACAAGCGGGGGGCGCTGGGTATGGCTACACCTTC
CASRQAGGAGYGYTF
>TRBV12-5|-|TRBJ2-6|-
TGTGCTAGTGGTTTTGCGGGAATTGGGGCCAACGTCCTGACTTTC
CASGFAGIGANVLTF
>TRBV6-5|-|TRBJ1-2|-
TGTGCCAGCAGTTACTCGGAGGGGTATGGCTACACCTTC
CASSYSEGYGYTF
>TRBV30|TRBD1|TRBJ1-5|-
TGTGCCTGGAGTGGACAGGGGAAGGGCAATCAGCCCCAGCATTTT
CAWSGQGKGNQPQHF
>TRBV7-2|-|TRBJ1-5|few
TGTGCCAGCAGCTTAGCGACGGGGGATCAGCCCCAGCATTTT
CASSLATGDQPQHF
>TRBV2|TRBD1|TRBJ2-7|-
TGTGCCAGCAGCTTACGACAGGGGCGAAGCTCCTACGAGCAGTACTTC
CASSLRQGRSSYEQYF
>TRBV12-3/TRBV12-4|-|TRBJ1-2|-
TGTGCCAGCAGTCCCCGGCAGGGGACCGGCTACACCTTC
CASSPRQGTGYTF
>TRBV18|-|TRBJ2-7|-
TGTGCCAGCTCACCATCTAGACAGACGAACTACGAGCAGTACTTC
CASSPSRQTNYEQYF
>TRBV6-5|-|TRBJ2-7|once
TGTGCCAGCAGTTACTCGGGGGCGAGGGAGCAGTACTTC
CASSYSGAREQYF
>TRBV19|-|TRBJ1-1|once
TGTGCCAGTATTCCGACAGAGCTGAACACTGAAGCTTTCTTT
CASIPTELNTEAFF
>TRBV14|TRBD2|TRBJ2-1|-
TGTGCCAGCAGCCAAGAGGGTAGCGGGAGGGGAGTCCCATGGGAGCAGTTCTTC
CASSQEGSGRGVPWEQFF
>TRBV7-2|TRBD1|TRBJ1-1|-
TGTGCCAGCAGCTTAGGACAGGGGGCCTGGGCTTTCTTT
CASSLGQGAWAFF
>TRBV7-3|-|TRBJ1-1|-
TGTGCCAGCAGCTTAGGCCTGTCGAACACTGAAGCTTTCTTT
CASSLGLSNTEAFF
>TRBV7-3|-|TRBJ1-5|-
TGTGCCAGCAGCTTACAGCGTAATCAGCCCCAGCATTTT
CASSLQRNQPQHF
>TRBV9|TRBD2|TRBJ2-1|once
TGTGCCAGCAGCGTAGGAAATAGCGGGAGTATCAATGAGCAGTTCTTC
CASSVGNSGSINEQFF
>TRBV18|-|TRBJ1-6|-
TGTGCCAGCTCACCACGCAGATCAGATTCACCCCTCCACTTT
CASSPRRSDSPLHF
>TRBV3-1/TRBV3-2|-|TRBJ1-6|once
TGTGCCAGCAGCTCGACAGTAAATTCACCCCTCCACTTT
CASSSTVNSPLHF
>TRBV20-1|-|TRBJ1-1|-
TGCAGCGACCAGGGTGGCGCTGAAGCTTTCTTT
CSDQGGAEAFF
>TRBV7-2|TRBD2|TRBJ2-1|many
TGTGCCAGCAGCTTAATGTCTAGCGGGGGAAAGGGGAATGAGCAGTTCTTC
CASSLMSSGGKGNEQFF
>TRBV11-3|-|TRBJ2-1|-
TGTGCCAGCAGCTTAAAACGGGACACATACAATGAGCAGTTCTTC
CASSLKRDTYNEQFF
>TRBV5-1|TRBD2|TRBJ2-7|-
TGCGCCAGCAGCTTCCGCCGGGGGGGGGCTGGAGAGCAGTACTTC
CASSFRRGGAGEQYF
>TRBV9|TRBD2|TRBJ2-1|-
TGTGCCAGCAGCCGTAGCGGGAACGGTAATGAGCAGTTCTTC
CASSRSGNGNEQFF
>TRBV3-1/TRBV3-2|TRBD2|TRBJ2-1|-
TGTGCCAGCAGCCTGAGACGGGAGGGCCGCCATGAGCAGTTCTTC
CASSLRREGRHEQFF
>TRBV29-1|TRBD1|TRBJ2-2|-
TGCAGCGTCCGGGACAGGGCGAACACCGGGGAGCTGTTTTTT
CSVRDRANTGELFF
>TRBV2|-|TRBJ1-6|-
TGTGCCAGCATGAAGGAGCCATATTCACCCCTCCACTTT
CASMKEPYSPLHF
>TRBV4-2|-|TRBJ1-2|-
TGTGCCAGCAGCCAAGGGGAGGGGAACTATGGCTACACCTTC
CASSQGEGNYGYTF
>TRBV27|TRBD1|TRBJ1-1|-
TGTGCCAGCAGTTACAGGGGGCCCTATAGTGGGAACACTGAAGCTTTCTTT
CASSYRGPYSGNTEAFF
>TRBV7-2|TRBD2|TRBJ2-1|-
TGTGCCAGCAGCTCAGCGGGAGGCGGGTACAATGAGCAGTTCTTC
CASSSAGGGYNEQFF
>TRBV5-1|-|TRBJ1-1|-
TGCGCCAGCAGCTTGCGCCGGGGGGGTATTTTGGGCACTGAAGCTTTCTTT
CASSLRRGGILGTEAFF
>TRBV30|-|TRBJ2-3|few
TGTGCCTGGAGCCTTGCCCTAGTCGATACGCAGTATTTT
CAWSLALVDTQYF
>TRBV6-5|TRBD2|TRBJ2-7|-
TGTGCCAGCAGTTACCTAGCGGGAGGGACTAGGGAGCAGTACTTC
CASSYLAGGTREQYF
>TRBV19|-|TRBJ1-2|once
TGTGCCAGTAGCTTCGGGGGGATCCCCTATGGCTACACCTTC
CASSFGGIPYGYTF
>TRBV5-4|-|TRBJ1-1|once
TGTGCCAGCAGCTCCGACCCAACAGGGAGCACTGAAGCTTTCTTT
CASSSDPTGSTEAFF
>TRBV29-1|TRBD2|TRBJ2-7|-
TGCAGCGTTTGTGGGCTAGCGGAGGGGCCGGACTCCTACGAGCAGTACTTC
CSVCGLAEGPDSYEQYF
>TRBV7-9|TRBD1|TRBJ1-2|-
TGTGCCAGCAGCTACCCGACAGGGGGCGCGGTAGAGGGCTACACCTTC
CASSYPTGGAVEGYTF
>TRBV18|-|TRBJ1-1|once
TGTGCCAGCTCACCACCCCAGGGAGGGGAAGCTTTCTTT
CASSPPQGGEAFF
>TRBV11-2|-|TRBJ1-1|-
TGTGCCAGCAGCCTCGGGGAGAACACTGAAGCTTTCTTT
CASSLGENTEAFF
>TRBV9|TRBD1|TRBJ2-2|-
TGTGCCAGCAGCGCCCGACAGGGCTCGAACACCGGGGAGCTGTTTTTT
CASSARQGSNTGELFF
>TRBV6-1|-|TRBJ1-5|-
TGTGCCAGCAGTGATTCGGGGTCGGCGCCCAATCAGCCCCAGCATTTT
CASSDSGSAPNQPQHF
>TRBV5-1|-|TRBJ1-2|-
TGCGCCAGCAGCCGCCAGACGGAGGACTATGGCTACACCTTC
CASSRQTEDYGYTF
>TRBV11-2|-|TRBJ2-1|once
TGTGCCAGCAAACAGGGGGGGAACTACAATGAGCAGTTCTTC
CASKQGGNYNEQFF
>TRBV7-9|-|TRBJ1-5|-
TGTGCCAGCAGCCCGAGGGGGGGGCAGCCCCAGCATTTT
CASSPRGGQPQHF
>TRBV10-3|-|TRBJ2-1|-
TGTGCCCTCAGTGATTTACAGTCCTCCTACAATGAGCAGTTCTTC
CALSDLQSSYNEQFF
>TRBV2|TRBD1|TRBJ1-2|-
TGTGCCAGCAGTGATTACAGGGGCTTAGGTGGCTACACCTTC
CASSDYRGLGGYTF
>TRBV30|-|TRBJ1-5|-
TGTGCCTGGAGTGTAGGCAGGGTAAATCAGCCCCAGCATTTT
CAWSVGRVNQPQHF
>TRBV6-5|-|TRBJ1-5|once
TGTGCCAGCAGACCCACAGGGTTGGTAGAGCCCCAGCATTTT
CASRPTGLVEPQHF
>TRBV5-1|-|TRBJ2-3|-
TGCGCCAGCAGCTTTAAGCGGAGGTTTACAGATACGCAGTATTTT
CASSFKRRFTDTQYF
>TRBV11-2|-|TRBJ2-1|-
TGTGCCAGCAGCTTAGGAGGTCGCAATGAGCAGTTCTTC
CASSLGGRNEQFF
>TRBV5-4|-|TRBJ1-1|-
TGTGCCAGCAGCTTCAAACGTAGCATGAACACTGAAGCTTTCTTT
CASSFKRSMNTEAFF
>TRBV7-3|TRBD1|TRBJ1-6|-
TGTGCCAGCAGCAGGACAGGGGAAGTTAATTCACCCCTCCACTTT
CASSRTGEVNSPLHF
>TRBV6-1|TRBD1|TRBJ1-4|-
TGTGCCAGCAGTGACCAGACAGGGCGAAATGAAAAACTGTTTTTT
CASSDQTGRNEKLFF
>TRBV27|-|TRBJ2-1|-
TGTGCCAGCAGTTTCCAGGCAGGGGAGAGTCGCAATGAGCAGTTCTTC
CASSFQAGESRNEQFF
>TRBV9|-|TRBJ1-3|few
TGTGCCAGCAGCGTTGAGACTGCCTCTGGAAACACCATATATTTT
CASSVETASGNTIYF
>TRBV18|TRBD1|TRBJ2-3|-
TGTGCCAGCTCAGCCACAGGGGCCCAACTCACAGATACGCAGTATTTT
CASSATGAQLTDTQYF